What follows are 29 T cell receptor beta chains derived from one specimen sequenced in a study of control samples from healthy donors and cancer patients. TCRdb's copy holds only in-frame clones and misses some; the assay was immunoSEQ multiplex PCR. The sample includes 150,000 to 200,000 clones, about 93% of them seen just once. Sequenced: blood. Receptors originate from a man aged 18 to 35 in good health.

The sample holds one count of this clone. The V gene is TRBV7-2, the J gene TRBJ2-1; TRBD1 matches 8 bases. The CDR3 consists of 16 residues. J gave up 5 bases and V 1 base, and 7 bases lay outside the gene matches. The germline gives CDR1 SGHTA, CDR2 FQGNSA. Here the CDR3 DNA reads TGTGCCAGCAGCTTAGGACAGGGGAATGGTAACAATGAGCAGTTCTTC. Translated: CASSLGQGNGNNEQFF. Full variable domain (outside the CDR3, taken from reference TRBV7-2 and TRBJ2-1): GAGVSQSPSNKVTEKGKDVELRCDPISGHTALYWYRQSLGQGLEFLIYFQGNSAPDKSGLPSDRFSAERTGGSVSTLTIQRTQQEDSAVYLCASSLGQGNGNNEQFFGPGTRLTVL.

CDR3 residues: CAISESTGAGNTIYF. The CDR3 nucleotides read TGTGCCATCAGTGAGTCGACCGGGGCTGGAAACACCATATATTTT. This chain links TRBV10-3 with TRBJ1-3; D gene uncertain. This CDR3 has 15 residues. Trimming removed 0 bases at V and 2 bases at J, with 8 bases between. Germline V lookup: CDR1 ENHRY, CDR2 SYGVKD.

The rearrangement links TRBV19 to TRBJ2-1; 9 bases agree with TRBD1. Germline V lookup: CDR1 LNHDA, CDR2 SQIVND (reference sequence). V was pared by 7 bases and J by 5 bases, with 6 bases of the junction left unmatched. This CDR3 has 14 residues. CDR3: CASKRDRVDNEQFF. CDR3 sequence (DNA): TGTGCCAGTAAGCGGGACAGGGTCGACAATGAGCAGTTCTTC.

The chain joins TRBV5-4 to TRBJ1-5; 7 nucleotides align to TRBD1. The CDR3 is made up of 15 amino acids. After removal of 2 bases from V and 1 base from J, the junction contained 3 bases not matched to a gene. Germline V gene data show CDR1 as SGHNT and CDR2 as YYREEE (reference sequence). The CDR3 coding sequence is TGTGCCAGCAGCTTAGGACAGGCCAGCAATCAGCCCCAGCATTTT. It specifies CASSLGQASNQPQHF.

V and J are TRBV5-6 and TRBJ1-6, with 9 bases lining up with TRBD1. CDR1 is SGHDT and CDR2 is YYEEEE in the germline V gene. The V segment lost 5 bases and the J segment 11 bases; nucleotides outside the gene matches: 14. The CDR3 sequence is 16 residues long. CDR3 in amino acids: CASSSTTGTGWAPLHF. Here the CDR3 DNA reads TGTGCCAGCAGTTCAACGACCGGGACAGGGTGGGCACCCCTCCACTTT.

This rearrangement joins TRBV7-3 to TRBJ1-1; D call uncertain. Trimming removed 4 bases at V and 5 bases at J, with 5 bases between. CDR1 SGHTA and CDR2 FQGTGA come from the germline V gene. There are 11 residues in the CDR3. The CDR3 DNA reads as TGTGCCAGCAGCTCCGGGACTGAAGCTTTCTTT. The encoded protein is CASSSGTEAFF.

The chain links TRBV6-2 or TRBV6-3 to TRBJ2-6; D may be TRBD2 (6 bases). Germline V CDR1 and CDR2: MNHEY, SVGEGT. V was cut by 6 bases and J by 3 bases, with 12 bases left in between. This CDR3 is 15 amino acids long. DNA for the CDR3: TGTGCCAGCAGCAAGCAAGCGGGTGGGGCCAACGTCCTGACTTTC. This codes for CASSKQAGGANVLTF.

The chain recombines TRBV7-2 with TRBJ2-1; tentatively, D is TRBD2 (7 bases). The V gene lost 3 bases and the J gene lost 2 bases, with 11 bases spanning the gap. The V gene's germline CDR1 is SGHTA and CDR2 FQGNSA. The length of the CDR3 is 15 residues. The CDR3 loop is CASSFGGGAYNEQFF. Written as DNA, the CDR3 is TGTGCCAGCAGCTTCGGCGGGGGCGCCTACAATGAGCAGTTCTTC.

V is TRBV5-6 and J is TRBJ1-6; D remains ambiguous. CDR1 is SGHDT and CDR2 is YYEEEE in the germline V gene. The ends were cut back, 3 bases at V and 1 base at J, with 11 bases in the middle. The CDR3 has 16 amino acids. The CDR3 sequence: CASSWAGESYNSPLHF. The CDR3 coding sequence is TGTGCCAGCAGCTGGGCAGGTGAATCCTATAATTCACCCCTCCACTTT. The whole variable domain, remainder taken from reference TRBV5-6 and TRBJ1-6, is DAGVTQSPTHLIKTRGQQVTLRCSPKSGHDTVSWYQQALGQGPQFIFQYYEEEERQRGNFPDRFSGHQFPNYSSELNVNALLLGDSALYLCASSWAGESYNSPLHFGNGTRLTVT.

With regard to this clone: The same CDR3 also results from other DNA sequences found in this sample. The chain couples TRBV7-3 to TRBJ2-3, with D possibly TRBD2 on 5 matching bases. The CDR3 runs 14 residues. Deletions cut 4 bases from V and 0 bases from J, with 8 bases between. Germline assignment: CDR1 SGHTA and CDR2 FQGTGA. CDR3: CASSSRTSTDTQYF. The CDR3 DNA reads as TGTGCCAGCAGCTCCCGGACTAGCACAGATACGCAGTATTTT.

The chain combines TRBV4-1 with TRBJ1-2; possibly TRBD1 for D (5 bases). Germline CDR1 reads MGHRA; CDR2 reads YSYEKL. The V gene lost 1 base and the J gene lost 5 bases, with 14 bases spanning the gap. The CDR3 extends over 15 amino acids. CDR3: CASSQGTGPWYGYTF. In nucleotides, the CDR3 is TGCGCCAGCAGCCAAGGAACAGGCCCTTGGTATGGCTACACCTTC.

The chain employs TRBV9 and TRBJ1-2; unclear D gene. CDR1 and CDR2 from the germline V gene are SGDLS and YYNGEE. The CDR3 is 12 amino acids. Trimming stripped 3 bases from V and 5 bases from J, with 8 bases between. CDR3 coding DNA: TGTGCCAGCAGCGCCTCAGAGTATGGCTACACCTTC. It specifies CASSASEYGYTF.

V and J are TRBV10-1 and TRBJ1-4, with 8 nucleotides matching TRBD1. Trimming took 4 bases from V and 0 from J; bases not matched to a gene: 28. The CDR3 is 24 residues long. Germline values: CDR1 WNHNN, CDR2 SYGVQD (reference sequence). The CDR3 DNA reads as TGCGCCAGCAGTGCGTCAAACCAAATACCTTTGAGGACAGGGATCAGCCCAACTAATGAAAAACTGTTTTTT. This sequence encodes CASSASNQIPLRTGISPTNEKLFF.

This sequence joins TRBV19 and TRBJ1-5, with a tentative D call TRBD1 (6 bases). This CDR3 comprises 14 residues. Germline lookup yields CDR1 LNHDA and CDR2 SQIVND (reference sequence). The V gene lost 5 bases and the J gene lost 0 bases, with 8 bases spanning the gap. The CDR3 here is CASSSQGSNQPQHF. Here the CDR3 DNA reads TGTGCCAGTAGTTCACAGGGTAGCAATCAGCCCCAGCATTTT.

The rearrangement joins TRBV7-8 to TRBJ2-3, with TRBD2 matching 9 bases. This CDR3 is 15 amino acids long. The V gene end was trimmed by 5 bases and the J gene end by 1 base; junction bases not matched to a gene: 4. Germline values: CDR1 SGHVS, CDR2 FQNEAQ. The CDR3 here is CASSPRTSGTDTQYF. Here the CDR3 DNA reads TGTGCCAGCAGCCCTAGGACTAGCGGCACAGATACGCAGTATTTT. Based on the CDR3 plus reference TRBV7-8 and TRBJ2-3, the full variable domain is GAGVSQSPRYKVAKRGQDVALRCDPISGHVSLFWYQQALGQGPEFLTYFQNEAQLDKSGLPSDRFFAERPEGSVSTLKIQRTQQEDSAVYLCASSPRTSGTDTQYFGPGTRLTVL.

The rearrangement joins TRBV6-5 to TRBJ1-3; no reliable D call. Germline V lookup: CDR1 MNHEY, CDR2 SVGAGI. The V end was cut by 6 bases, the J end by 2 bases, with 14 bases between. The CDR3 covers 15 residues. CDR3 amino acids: CASSSSPGPGNTIYF. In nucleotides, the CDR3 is TGTGCCAGCAGCTCTAGTCCCGGGCCTGGAAACACCATATATTTT.

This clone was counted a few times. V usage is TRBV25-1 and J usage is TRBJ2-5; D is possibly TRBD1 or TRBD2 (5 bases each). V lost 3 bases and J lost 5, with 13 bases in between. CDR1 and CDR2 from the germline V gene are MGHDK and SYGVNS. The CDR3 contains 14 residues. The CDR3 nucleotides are TGTGCCAGCAGTGACGAGGCGAGGGACGAGACCCAGTACTTC. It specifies CASSDEARDETQYF.

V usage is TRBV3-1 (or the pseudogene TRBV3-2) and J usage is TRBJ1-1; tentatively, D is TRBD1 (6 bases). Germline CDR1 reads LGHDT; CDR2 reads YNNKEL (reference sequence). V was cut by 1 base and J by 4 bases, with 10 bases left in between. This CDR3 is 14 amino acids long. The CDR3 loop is CASSQARRGTEAFF. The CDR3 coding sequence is TGTGCCAGCAGCCAAGCTCGCAGGGGCACTGAAGCTTTCTTT.

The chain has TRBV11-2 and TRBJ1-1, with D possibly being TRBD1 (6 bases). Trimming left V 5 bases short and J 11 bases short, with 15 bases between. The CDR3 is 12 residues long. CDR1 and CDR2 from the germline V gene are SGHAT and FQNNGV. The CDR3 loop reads CASSLAQGFAFF. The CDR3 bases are TGTGCCAGCAGCCTTGCACAGGGATTTGCTTTCTTT. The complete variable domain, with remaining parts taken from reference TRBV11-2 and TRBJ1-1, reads EAGVAQSPRYKIIEKRQSVAFWCNPISGHATLYWYQQILGQGPKLLIQFQNNGVVDDSQLPKDRFSAERLKGVDSTLKIQPAKLEDSAVYLCASSLAQGFAFFGQGTRLTVV.

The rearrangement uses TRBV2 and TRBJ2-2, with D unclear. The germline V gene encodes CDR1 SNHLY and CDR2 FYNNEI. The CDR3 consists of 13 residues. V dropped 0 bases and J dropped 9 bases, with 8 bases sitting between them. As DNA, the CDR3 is TGTGCCAGCAGTGAAGCGCAGGCCTGGGAGCTGTTTTTT. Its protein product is CASSEAQAWELFF. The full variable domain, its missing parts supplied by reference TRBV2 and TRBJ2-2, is EPEVTQTPSHQVTQMGQEVILRCVPISNHLYFYWYRQILGQKVEFLVSFYNNEISEKSEIFDDQFSVERPDGSNFTLKIRSTKLEDSAMYFCASSEAQAWELFFGEGSRLTVL.

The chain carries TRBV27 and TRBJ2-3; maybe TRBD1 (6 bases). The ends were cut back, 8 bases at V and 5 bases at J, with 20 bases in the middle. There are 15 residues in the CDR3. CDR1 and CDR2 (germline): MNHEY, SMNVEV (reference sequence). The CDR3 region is CASRVPGHLGDTQYF. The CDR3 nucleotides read TGTGCCAGCCGAGTACCGGGACACCTAGGAGATACGCAGTATTTT.

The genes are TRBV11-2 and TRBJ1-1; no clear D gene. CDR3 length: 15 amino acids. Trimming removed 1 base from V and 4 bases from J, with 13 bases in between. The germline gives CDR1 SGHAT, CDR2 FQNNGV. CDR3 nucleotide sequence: TGTGCCAGCAGCTTAGGCGAGGTAGGTGGCACTGAAGCTTTCTTT. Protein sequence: CASSLGEVGGTEAFF.

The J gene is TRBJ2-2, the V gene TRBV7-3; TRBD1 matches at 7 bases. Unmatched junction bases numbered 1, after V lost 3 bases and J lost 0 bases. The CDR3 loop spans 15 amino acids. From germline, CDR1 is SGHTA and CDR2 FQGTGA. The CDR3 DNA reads TGTGCCAGCAGCTTGGACAGGACGAACACCGGGGAGCTGTTTTTT. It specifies CASSLDRTNTGELFF.

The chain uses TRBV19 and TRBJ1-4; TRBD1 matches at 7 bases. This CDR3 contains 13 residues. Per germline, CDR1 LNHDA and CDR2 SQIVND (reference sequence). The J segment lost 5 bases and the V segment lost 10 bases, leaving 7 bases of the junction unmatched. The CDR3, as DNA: TGTGCCACTACGACAGGGCACAATGAAAAACTGTTTTTT. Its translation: CATTTGHNEKLFF.

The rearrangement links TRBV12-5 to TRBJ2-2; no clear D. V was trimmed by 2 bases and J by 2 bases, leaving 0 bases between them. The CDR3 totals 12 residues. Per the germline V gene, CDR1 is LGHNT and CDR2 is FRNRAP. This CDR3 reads CASGLNTGELFF. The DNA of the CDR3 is TGTGCTAGTGGTTTGAACACCGGGGAGCTGTTTTTT.

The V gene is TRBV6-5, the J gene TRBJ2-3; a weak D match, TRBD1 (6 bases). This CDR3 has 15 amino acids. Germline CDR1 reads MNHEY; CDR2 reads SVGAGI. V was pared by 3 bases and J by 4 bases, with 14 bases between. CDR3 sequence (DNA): TGTGCCAGCAGTTATCAGGGACATCGCGCAGATACGCAGTATTTT. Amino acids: CASSYQGHRADTQYF.

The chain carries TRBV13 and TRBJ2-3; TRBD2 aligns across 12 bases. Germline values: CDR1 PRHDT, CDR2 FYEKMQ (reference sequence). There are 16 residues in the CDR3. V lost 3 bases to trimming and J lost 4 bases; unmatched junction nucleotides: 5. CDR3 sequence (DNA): TGTGCCAGCAGCTTCAGACTAGCGGGGGTTCCAGATACGCAGTATTTT. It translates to CASSFRLAGVPDTQYF.

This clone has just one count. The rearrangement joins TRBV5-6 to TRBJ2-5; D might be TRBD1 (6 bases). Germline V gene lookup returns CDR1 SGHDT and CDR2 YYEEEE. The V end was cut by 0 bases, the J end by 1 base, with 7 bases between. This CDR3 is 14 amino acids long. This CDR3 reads CASSLARGQETQYF. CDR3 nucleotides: TGTGCCAGCAGCTTGGCCAGGGGCCAAGAGACCCAGTACTTC.

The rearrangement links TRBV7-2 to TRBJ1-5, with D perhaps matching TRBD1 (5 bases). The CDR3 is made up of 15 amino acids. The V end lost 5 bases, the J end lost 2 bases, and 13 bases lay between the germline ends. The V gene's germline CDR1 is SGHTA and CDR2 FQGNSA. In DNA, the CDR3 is TGTGCCAGCAGCGCCGACGGGGCAGGCAATCAGCCCCAGCATTTT. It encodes CASSADGAGNQPQHF.